Below, 27 T cell receptor beta chains from the same sample are listed, as sequenced in a study of TIL therapy for anti-PD-1-resistant metastatic lung cancer. Time point meaning: pre-treatment sample, taken before nivolumab and TIL therapy. Sequencing used immunoSEQ v3. Here immunoSEQ multiplex PCR was the method, and the copy in TCRdb shows in-frame clones only, minus some. The repertoire consists of under 65,000 clones, with about 81% occurring once and the leading ten covering roughly 3%. The sequencing here drew on blood, taken at baseline. The receptors shown here come from a person aged 25 to 80 with non-small cell lung cancer.

This clone was counted a few times. The chain uses TRBV9 and TRBJ1-2; D is unclear. The CDR3 is 14 residues long. Germline CDR1 and CDR2: SGDLS and YYNGEE. Deletions cut 0 bases from V and 3 bases from J, with 9 bases between. In DNA, the CDR3 is TGTGCCAGCAGCGTAGAACCGAGCGACTATGGCTACACCTTC. Protein sequence: CASSVEPSDYGYTF.

The chain uses TRBV5-1 and TRBJ2-7; 7 nucleotides match TRBD1. The CDR3 is made up of 14 amino acids. After removal of 4 bases from V and 2 bases from J, the junction contained 6 bases not matched to a gene. Germline lookup yields CDR1 SGHRS and CDR2 YFSETQ. DNA of the CDR3: TGCGCCAGCAGCACCGGGACAGTTACCTACGAGCAGTACTTC. It encodes CASSTGTVTYEQYF.

As for this clone: Other DNA variants within this sample encode the same CDR3. The rearrangement links TRBV11-2 to TRBJ1-2; D is ambiguous. Trimming took 1 base from V and 2 from J, leaving 8 bases between them. This CDR3 is built from 14 residues. CDR1 and CDR2 from the germline V gene are SGHAT and FQNNGV. CDR3 loop: CASSLGTGNYGYTF. The CDR3 DNA sequence: TGTGCCAGCAGCTTAGGGACGGGGAACTATGGCTACACCTTC.

This clone was seen more than once but under ten times. V is TRBV28 and J is TRBJ2-5, with D possibly called TRBD1 or TRBD2 (5 bases each). V was pared by 4 bases and J by 3 bases, with 15 bases between. Per germline, CDR1 MDHEN and CDR2 SYDVKM. The CDR3 is made up of 15 amino acids. CDR3 sequence: CASSWPGAGKETQYF. CDR3 DNA: TGTGCCAGCAGTTGGCCTGGGGCGGGCAAAGAGACCCAGTACTTC.

V gene TRBV24-1 combines with J gene TRBJ2-1; tentative D call: TRBD1 (6 bases). V was trimmed by 3 bases and J by 5 bases, leaving 13 bases between them. From germline, CDR1 is KGHDR and CDR2 SFDVKD. The CDR3 extends over 15 amino acids. The DNA of the CDR3 is TGTGCCACCAGTGATGCGGGCAGGGGAAACAATGAGCAGTTCTTC. Amino acids: CATSDAGRGNNEQFF.

The chain employs TRBV7-8 and TRBJ2-1; TRBD2 matches 9 bases. This CDR3 is built from 16 residues. J gave up 4 bases and V 2 bases, and 6 bases lay outside the gene matches. Germline CDR1 SGHVS, CDR2 FQNEAQ. In DNA, the CDR3 is TGTGCCAGCAGCTTAATAGCGGGAGCCCCTTACAATGAGCAGTTCTTC. Protein: CASSLIAGAPYNEQFF.

The chain links TRBV11-2 to TRBJ2-7; 15 bases agree with TRBD2. CDR3 size: 16 residues. The J segment lost 12 bases and the V segment lost 4 bases, leaving 13 bases of the junction unmatched. Germline V lookup: CDR1 SGHAT, CDR2 FQNNGV. The CDR3 region has the DNA TGTGCCAGCAGCTCCCTGGGGGGACTAGCGGGAGGTTTGCCGTACTTC. Translating gives CASSSLGGLAGGLPYF.

The chain has TRBV24-1 and TRBJ2-2; 9 bases are shared with TRBD1. This CDR3 has 13 residues. Losses at the gene ends were 10 bases for V and 9 bases for J; bases not matched to a gene: 8. From germline, CDR1 is KGHDR and CDR2 SFDVKD. The CDR3 DNA reads as TGTGCCACTACAGGGGGCCCATCCCGGGAGCTGTTTTTT. Protein: CATTGGPSRELFF.

The chain links TRBV5-1 to TRBJ2-5; D is ambiguous. V dropped 0 bases and J dropped 1 base, with 7 bases sitting between them. In germline, CDR1 is SGHRS, CDR2 YFSETQ. The CDR3 runs to 14 residues. The CDR3 DNA sequence: TGCGCCAGCAGCTTGGTATCATCCCAAGAGACCCAGTACTTC. Its translation: CASSLVSSQETQYF.

V and J are TRBV21-1 and TRBJ2-7; the table's TRBD2 call for D was not verified on the DNA. TRBV21-1 represents a pseudogene. The length of the CDR3 is 16 residues. CDR3 coding DNA: TGTGCCAGCAGCAATGAAGCGAGTTGGTCTTCCTACGAGCAGTACTTC. Translated: CASSNEASWSSYEQYF.

This clone was found once. This rearrangement joins TRBV4-3 to TRBJ1-1; TRBD1 agrees at 8 bases. V lost 3 bases to trimming and J lost 6 bases; unmatched junction nucleotides: 3. The CDR3 extends over 13 amino acids. Germline loops: CDR1 LGHNA, CDR2 YSLEER. CDR3 DNA: TGCGCCAGCAGCCAGACAGGGGCCGCTGAAGCTTTCTTT. It specifies CASSQTGAAEAFF.

As for this clone: Relative to the germline gene, one junction end is altered; a read error may explain this. The V and J genes are TRBV6-2 or TRBV6-3 and TRBJ2-5; D is tentatively TRBD1 or TRBD2 (5 bases each). Germline-derived CDR1 and CDR2 are MNHEY and SVGEGT. The CDR3 totals 14 residues. The CDR3 nucleotides are TGTGCCACCAGTTACTTGGCGAGAGGGGAGAGCCAGTACTTC. Translated: CATSYLARGESQYF.

The chain is built from TRBV28 and TRBJ2-7; D possibly corresponds to TRBD1 (6 bases). This CDR3 has 13 amino acids. Deletions cut 4 bases from V and 3 bases from J, with 10 bases between. Germline CDR1 MDHEN, CDR2 SYDVKM. CDR3 region: CASSYDRLYEQYF. The CDR3 nucleotides read TGTGCCAGCAGTTATGACAGGCTCTACGAGCAGTACTTC.

CDR3 nucleotide sequence: TGTGCCAGCAGTTACCTAAGAGGGTACACAGATACGCAGTATTTT. Its protein is CASSYLRGYTDTQYF. The chain has TRBV6-2 or TRBV6-3 and TRBJ2-3; tentatively, D is TRBD2 (5 bases). The germline CDR1 and CDR2 sequences are MNHEY and SVGEGT. The V and J ends lost 2 bases and 2 bases respectively, with 11 bases between them. This CDR3 has 15 amino acids.

This clone is a singleton in its sample. The rearrangement links TRBV9 to TRBJ2-3; D is ambiguous. The V gene lost 1 base and the J gene lost 2 bases, with 14 bases spanning the gap. CDR3 length: 16 residues. The germline V gene encodes CDR1 SGDLS and CDR2 YYNGEE. CDR3 sequence (DNA): TGTGCCAGCAGCGTACGGACGGCCCCCCTCACAGATACGCAGTATTTT. Translated, it gives CASSVRTAPLTDTQYF.

The chain is built from TRBV5-1 and TRBJ1-2; 9 positions match TRBD1. Germline CDR1 and CDR2: SGHRS and YFSETQ. Trimming cost V 4 bases and J 5 bases; bases outside gene matches: 12. The CDR3 runs to 16 residues. The CDR3 region is CASSLNIGTGNYGYTF. The CDR3 DNA follows: TGCGCCAGCAGCCTAAACATCGGGACAGGGAATTATGGCTACACCTTC.

V gene TRBV28 combines with J gene TRBJ1-5; 9 bases map to TRBD1. The germline CDR1 and CDR2 sequences are MDHEN and SYDVKM. The V gene end was trimmed by 6 bases and the J gene end by 4 bases; junction bases not matched to a gene: 13. This CDR3 comprises 17 residues. The CDR3, as DNA: TGTGCCAGCAGCAAGGGAGGGGACAGGGTAGGGAATCAGCCCCAGCATTTT. This sequence encodes CASSKGGDRVGNQPQHF. Full variable domain (outside the CDR3, taken from reference TRBV28 and TRBJ1-5): DVKVTQSSRYLVKRTGEKVFLECVQDMDHENMFWYRQDPGLGLRLIYFSYDVKMKEKGDIPEGYSVSREKKERFSLILESASTNQTSMYLCASSKGGDRVGNQPQHFGDGTRLSIL.

The V call is TRBV3-1 (or the pseudogene TRBV3-2), the J call TRBJ2-5; 7 bases align to TRBD1. CDR1 LGHDT and CDR2 YNNKEL come from the germline V gene (reference sequence). V dropped 3 bases and J dropped 2; count of bases not matched to a gene: 6. This CDR3 region has 15 residues. CDR3 sequence reads: CASSQGPGQQETQYF. The CDR3 nucleotides are TGTGCCAGCAGCCAGGGACCGGGACAGCAAGAGACCCAGTACTTC.

V usage is TRBV4-2 and J usage is TRBJ1-6; 9 nucleotides agree with TRBD1. V lost 0 bases to trimming and J lost 9 bases; unmatched junction nucleotides: 3. The CDR3 spans 15 residues. Per the germline V gene, CDR1 is LGHNA and CDR2 is YNFKEQ. The CDR3 region has the DNA TGTGCCAGCAGCCAAGAAGGGACAGGGCCTTCACCCCTCCACTTT. Protein product: CASSQEGTGPSPLHF.

V gene TRBV9 combines with J gene TRBJ1-4; TRBD1 agrees at 11 bases. The CDR3 spans 17 residues. V lost 3 bases and J lost 6; bases outside the gene matches: 10. Per the germline V gene, CDR1 is SGDLS and CDR2 is YYNGEE. The CDR3 loop is CASSAEKGQGAYEKLFF. CDR3 coding DNA: TGTGCCAGCAGCGCCGAAAAAGGACAGGGGGCCTATGAAAAACTGTTTTTT. Combining the CDR3 with reference TRBV9 and TRBJ1-4 gives the whole variable domain DSGVTQTPKHLITATGQRVTLRCSPRSGDLSVYWYQQSLDQGLQFLIQYYNGEERAKGNILERFSAQQFPDLHSELNLSSLELGDSALYFCASSAEKGQGAYEKLFFGSGTQLSVL.

This rearrangement joins TRBV4-1 to TRBJ2-6, with D unresolved. The CDR3 totals 18 residues. CDR1 and CDR2 (germline): MGHRA, YSYEKL. The V and J ends lost 2 bases and 0 bases respectively, with 14 bases between them. For the CDR3, the DNA is TGCGCCAGCAGCCAATATATAGGCTTAAGCTCTGGGGCCAACGTCCTGACTTTC. This translates into CASSQYIGLSSGANVLTF.

V usage is TRBV5-1 and J usage is TRBJ2-1; TRBD2 matches at 12 bases. This CDR3 region has 20 residues. The V gene's germline CDR1 is SGHRS and CDR2 YFSETQ. J gave up 6 bases and V 0 bases, and 16 bases lay outside the gene matches. The CDR3 region has the DNA TGCGCCAGCAGCTTGGTATCAGGACTAGCGGGGAAGGGGGAAAGCAATGAGCAGTTCTTC. It yields the protein CASSLVSGLAGKGESNEQFF.

CDR3 sequence: CASSLGLAGLDTQYF. CDR3 in DNA: TGTGCCAGCAGCTTAGGACTAGCGGGGCTTGATACGCAGTATTTT. This chain links TRBV7-2 with TRBJ2-3, with 11 bases aligning to TRBD2. There are 15 residues in the CDR3. With 1 base clipped from V and 6 bases from J, the junction kept 3 bases outside the gene matches. Per the germline V gene, CDR1 is SGHTA and CDR2 is FQGNSA.

This clone has just a few counts. The gene calls are TRBV18 and TRBJ1-1; the D gene is possibly TRBD1 (6 bases). The V end was cut by 3 bases, the J end by 1 base, with 9 bases between. The CDR3 totals 14 residues. The germline V gene has CDR1 KGHSH and CDR2 LQKENI. CDR3 DNA: TGTGCCAGCTCACCGAACAGGGCGAACACTGAAGCTTTCTTT. Amino acid sequence: CASSPNRANTEAFF.

The V and J genes are TRBV19 and TRBJ1-1; TRBD1 aligns across 7 bases. This CDR3 comprises 13 residues. Germline V gene sequence: CDR1 LNHDA, CDR2 SQIVND (reference sequence). The J segment lost 7 bases and the V segment lost 3 bases, leaving 5 bases of the junction unmatched. The CDR3: CASSMGQRSEAFF. For the CDR3, the DNA is TGTGCCAGTAGTATGGGACAGCGAAGTGAAGCTTTCTTT.

The chain joins TRBV18 to TRBJ2-5; 8 bases fit TRBD2. This CDR3 is 16 amino acids long. The junction had 11 bases not matched to a gene; V was cut back by 3 bases and J by 5 bases. Germline V gene lookup returns CDR1 KGHSH and CDR2 LQKENI. CDR3 residues: CASSPESAGVGETQYF. In DNA, the CDR3 is TGTGCCAGCTCACCTGAGTCAGCGGGAGTAGGGGAGACCCAGTACTTC.

This chain connects TRBV7-3 to TRBJ2-7; 7 positions agree with TRBD2. The trim removed 0 bases at V and 1 base at J, leaving 0 bases unmatched. Germline CDR1 reads SGHTA; CDR2 reads FQGTGA. The CDR3 is 14 amino acids. CDR3: CASSLTSGSYEQYF. The CDR3 DNA is TGTGCCAGCAGCTTAACTAGCGGGTCCTACGAGCAGTACTTC.